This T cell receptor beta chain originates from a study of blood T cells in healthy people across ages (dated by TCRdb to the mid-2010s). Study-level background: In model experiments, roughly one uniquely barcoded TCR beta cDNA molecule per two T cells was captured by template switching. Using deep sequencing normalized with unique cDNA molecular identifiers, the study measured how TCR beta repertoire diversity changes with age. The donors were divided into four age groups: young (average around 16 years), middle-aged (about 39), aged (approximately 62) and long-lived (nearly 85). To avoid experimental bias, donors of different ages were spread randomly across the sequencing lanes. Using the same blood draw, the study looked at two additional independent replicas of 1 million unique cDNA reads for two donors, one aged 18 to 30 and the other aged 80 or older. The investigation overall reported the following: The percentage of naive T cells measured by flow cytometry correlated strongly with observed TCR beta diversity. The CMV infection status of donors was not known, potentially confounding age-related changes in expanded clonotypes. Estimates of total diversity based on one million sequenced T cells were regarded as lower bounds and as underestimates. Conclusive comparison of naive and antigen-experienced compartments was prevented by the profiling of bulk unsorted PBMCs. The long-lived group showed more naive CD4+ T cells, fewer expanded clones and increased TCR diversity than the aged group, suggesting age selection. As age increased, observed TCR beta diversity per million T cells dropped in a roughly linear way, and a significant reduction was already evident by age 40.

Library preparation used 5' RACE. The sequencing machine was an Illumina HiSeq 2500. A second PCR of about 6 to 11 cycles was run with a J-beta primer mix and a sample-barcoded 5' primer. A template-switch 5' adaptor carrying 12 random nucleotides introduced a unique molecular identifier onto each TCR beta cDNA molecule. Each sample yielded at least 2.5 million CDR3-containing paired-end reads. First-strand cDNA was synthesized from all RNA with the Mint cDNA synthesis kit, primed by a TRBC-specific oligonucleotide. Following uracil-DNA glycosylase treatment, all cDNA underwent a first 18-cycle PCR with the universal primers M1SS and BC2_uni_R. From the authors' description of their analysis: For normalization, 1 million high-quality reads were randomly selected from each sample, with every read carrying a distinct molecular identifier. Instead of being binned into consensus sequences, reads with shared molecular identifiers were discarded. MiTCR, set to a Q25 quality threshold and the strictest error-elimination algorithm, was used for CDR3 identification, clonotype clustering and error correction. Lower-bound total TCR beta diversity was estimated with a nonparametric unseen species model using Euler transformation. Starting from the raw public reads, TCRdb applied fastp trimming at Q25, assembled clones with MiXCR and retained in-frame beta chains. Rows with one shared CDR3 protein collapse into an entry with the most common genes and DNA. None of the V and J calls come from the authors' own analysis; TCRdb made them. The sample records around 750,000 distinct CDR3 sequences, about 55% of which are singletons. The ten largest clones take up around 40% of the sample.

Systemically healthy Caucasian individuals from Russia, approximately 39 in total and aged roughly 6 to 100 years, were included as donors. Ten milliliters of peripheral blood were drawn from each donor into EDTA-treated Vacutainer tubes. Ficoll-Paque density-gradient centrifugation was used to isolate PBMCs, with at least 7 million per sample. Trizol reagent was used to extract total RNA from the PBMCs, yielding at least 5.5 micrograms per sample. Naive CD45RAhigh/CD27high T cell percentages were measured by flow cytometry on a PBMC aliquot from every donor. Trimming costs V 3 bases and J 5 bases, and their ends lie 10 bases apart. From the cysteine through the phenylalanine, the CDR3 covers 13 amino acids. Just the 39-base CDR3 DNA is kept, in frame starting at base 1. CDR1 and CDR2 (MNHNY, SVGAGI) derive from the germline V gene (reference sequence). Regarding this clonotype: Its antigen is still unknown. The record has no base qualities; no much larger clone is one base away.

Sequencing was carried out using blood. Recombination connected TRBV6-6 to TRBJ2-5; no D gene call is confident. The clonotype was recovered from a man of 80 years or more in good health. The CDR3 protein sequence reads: CASSYRPRETQYF. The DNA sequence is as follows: TGTGCCAGCAGTTATAGGCCCCGGGAGACCCAGTACTTC.